These T cell receptor beta chains were read from a single sample in a study of blood T cell repertoires in COVID-19. This table comes from immunoSEQ multiplex PCR, and its TCRdb copy is limited to in-frame clones, with some not included. The sample has about 170,000 clones; 88% are singletons. The material sequenced was peripheral blood. Source of these receptors: a man aged 50-60 years who had recovered from COVID-19. CDR3s include the opening cysteine and the closing phenylalanine or tryptophan. The D gene is left open where the match is weak. Rows give clone size only sometimes, using once, few, many, or a class for an expanded clone.

TRBV19	-	TRBD1	TRBJ2-5	TGTGCCAGTAGTCGAACCTCGGGACAGAAAGAGACCCAGTACTTC	CASSRTSGQKETQYF
TRBV6-5	-	-	TRBJ2-1	TGTGCCAGCAGTTACGGGCCCTATCCAGGGAATGAGCAGTTCTTC	CASSYGPYPGNEQFF
TRBV7-2	-	TRBD1	TRBJ1-2	TGTGCCAGCAGCTTAAGGTTGGGACAGTCTAACTATGGCTACACCTTC	CASSLRLGQSNYGYTF
TRBV11-2	once	TRBD1	TRBJ1-1	TGTGCCAGCAGCTTAGGCGGGACAGGGACCACTGAAGCTTTCTTT	CASSLGGTGTTEAFF
TRBV27	-	-	TRBJ2-3	TGTGCCAGCACCCGGGACATTGGCACAGATACGCAGTATTTT	CASTRDIGTDTQYF
TRBV4-1	-	-	TRBJ1-2	TGCGCCAGCAGCCAAGATCCGGGTTTAGCTAACTATGGCTACACCTTC	CASSQDPGLANYGYTF
TRBV19	-	-	TRBJ1-3	TGTGCCAGTAGCGACATACTCTCTGGAAACACCATATATTTT	CASSDILSGNTIYF
TRBV28	-	-	TRBJ2-1	TGTGCCAGCCGCGGGGCGGCAACGGGTGAGCAGTTCTTC	CASRGAATGEQFF
TRBV28	few	TRBD1	TRBJ1-5	TGTGCCGGGGGACAGGGAGGAGTTAGTCAGCCCCAGCATTTT	CAGGQGGVSQPQHF
TRBV7-2	-	TRBD1	TRBJ1-3	TGTGCCAGCAGCTTGGACAGGGCTGGAAACACCATATATTTT	CASSLDRAGNTIYF
TRBV19	-	-	TRBJ1-1	TGTGCCAGTAGTCCCGAGGGGCGGGGCACTGAAGCTTTCTTT	CASSPEGRGTEAFF
TRBV4-1	-	TRBD2	TRBJ2-5	TGCGCCAGCAGCCAAACAACTAGCGGCGGGCAAGAGACCCAGTACTTC	CASSQTTSGGQETQYF
TRBV3-1/TRBV3-2	-	-	TRBJ2-7	TGTGCCAGCAGCACCTCCCCGAATAGCAAAGTCCAATCTTGCTCCTACGAGCAGTACTTC	CASSTSPNSKVQSCSYEQYF
TRBV19	-	TRBD1	TRBJ2-2	TGTGCCAGTAGTGCCCCGACAGGGGTAAGCACCGGGGAGCTGTTTTTT	CASSAPTGVSTGELFF
TRBV9	-	-	TRBJ1-5	TGTGCCAGCAGCCCTACCGGGGTGGGCAATCAGCCCCAGCATTTT	CASSPTGVGNQPQHF
TRBV3-1/TRBV3-2	-	TRBD2	TRBJ2-1	TGTGCCAGCAGCCCCGCGACTAGCGCTGGGTTGTACAATGAGCAGTTCTTC	CASSPATSAGLYNEQFF
TRBV9	-	-	TRBJ1-4	TGTGCCAGCAGCTCCGAGCCCGAAAAACTGTTTTTT	CASSSEPEKLFF
TRBV10-2	-	TRBD1	TRBJ1-3	TGCGCCAGCAGCGCCGACAGGGCTGGAAACACCATATATTTT	CASSADRAGNTIYF
TRBV6-4	-	-	TRBJ1-1	TGTGCCAGCAGTGACGCAGTTCAAAACACTGAAGCTTTCTTT	CASSDAVQNTEAFF
TRBV19	-	-	TRBJ2-7	TGTGCCAGTAGTCCGACAGGCTCCTACGAGCAGTACTTC	CASSPTGSYEQYF
TRBV30	-	TRBD1	TRBJ1-4	TGTGCCTGGAGTCCCACCAGGACAGGGGCGGGAGAAAAACTGTTTTTT	CAWSPTRTGAGEKLFF
TRBV7-2	-	-	TRBJ1-5	TGTGCCAGCAGCCAAAGGAGGGGCGACGGCAATCAGCCCCAGCATTTT	CASSQRRGDGNQPQHF
TRBV19	-	-	TRBJ1-6	TGTGCCACCCGTGGGGCAGCCCTTAATTCACCCCTCCACTTT	CATRGAALNSPLHF
TRBV7-3	few	TRBD2	TRBJ2-1	TGTGCCAGCAGCAAAGCCGGGACTAGCGGATACAATGAGCAGTTCTTC	CASSKAGTSGYNEQFF
TRBV28	-	-	TRBJ1-2	TGTGCCAGCAGTCAGTCCAGGGGATTGTCCTATGGCTACACCTTC	CASSQSRGLSYGYTF
TRBV5-1	once	TRBD2	TRBJ2-2	TGCGCCAGCAGCTTCGACCGTTTAGCGGGGCCCGGGGAGCTGTTTTTT	CASSFDRLAGPGELFF
TRBV12-3/TRBV12-4	-	-	TRBJ2-1	TGTGCCAGTAGAAAAGAGGGAAATGAGCAGTTCTTC	CASRKEGNEQFF
TRBV2	-	-	TRBJ2-7	TGTGCCAGCAGGTTAACAGGGAACGAGCAGTACTTC	CASRLTGNEQYF
TRBV2	few	-	TRBJ2-1	TGTGCCAGCAGGATACAGGGTGATGAGCAGTTCTTC	CASRIQGDEQFF
TRBV4-1	-	TRBD2	TRBJ2-2	TGCGCCAGCAGCCAAGCCCTAGCGGTGAACACCGGGGAGCTGTTTTTT	CASSQALAVNTGELFF
TRBV27	-	-	TRBJ1-3	TGTGCCAGCAGTTCGACACTTTACTCTGGAAACACCATATATTTT	CASSSTLYSGNTIYF
TRBV7-2	-	-	TRBJ2-1	TGTGCCAGCAGCTTAAGTAGCGGCCTCTACAATGAGCAGTTCTTC	CASSLSSGLYNEQFF
TRBV19	-	TRBD2	TRBJ2-7	TGTGCCAGTAGTTCCCGGACTAGCGGGAGGACCTACGAGCAGTACTTC	CASSSRTSGRTYEQYF
TRBV6-2/TRBV6-3	-	TRBD1	TRBJ2-7	TGTGCCAGCAGTAAATGGGGACAGGGCGGCTACGAGCAGTACTTC	CASSKWGQGGYEQYF
TRBV7-9	once	-	TRBJ2-5	TGTGCCAGCAGCTTAGGGGGCGGGGTCCAAGAGACCCAGTACTTC	CASSLGGGVQETQYF
TRBV4-3	-	-	TRBJ1-1	TGCGCCAGCAGCCAAGGATACCCGCGGGCCACTGAAGCTTTCTTT	CASSQGYPRATEAFF
TRBV4-2	few	-	TRBJ2-2	TGTGCCAGCAGCCAAGAAGTCAGGGGGGACACCGGGGAGCTGTTTTTT	CASSQEVRGDTGELFF
TRBV10-2	-	-	TRBJ1-3	TGCGCCAGCAGAGAGGCGTACTCTGGAAACACCATATATTTT	CASREAYSGNTIYF
TRBV11-1	-	-	TRBJ1-2	TGTGCCAGCAGCTTGCAGGGTAGTGACTATGGCTACACCTTC	CASSLQGSDYGYTF
TRBV5-6	-	-	TRBJ2-7	TGTGCCAGCAGCCCGCCCGGGGGTCGCCCACTCGAGCAGTACTTC	CASSPPGGRPLEQYF
TRBV5-6	-	-	TRBJ2-7	TGTGCCAGCAGCTCGGATGCGGCCAGGGCATACTACGAGCAGTACTTC	CASSSDAARAYYEQYF
TRBV5-1	-	-	TRBJ1-1	TGCGCCAGCAGCTCCCAGTTGGGGGGGAACACTGAAGCTTTCTTT	CASSSQLGGNTEAFF
TRBV5-1	-	-	TRBJ2-2	TGCGCCAGCAGCTTGCCCAGCGTGAACACCGGGGAGCTGTTTTTT	CASSLPSVNTGELFF
TRBV2	few	-	TRBJ2-7	TGTGCCAGCAGTCCAGGGGCGGTAAGGTACTACGAGCAGTACTTC	CASSPGAVRYYEQYF
TRBV7-9	-	-	TRBJ1-5	TGTGCCAGCAGCTTGCAGGGGAGCAGAAATCAGCCCCAGCATTTT	CASSLQGSRNQPQHF
TRBV5-8	-	-	TRBJ2-1	TGTGCCAGCAGCCCCCTGGGAGGTGAGCAGTTCTTC	CASSPLGGEQFF
TRBV15	-	-	TRBJ1-4	TGTGCCACCAGCAGAGATGTGGTCGGTAATGAAAAACTGTTTTTT	CATSRDVVGNEKLFF
TRBV6-5	-	TRBD1	TRBJ2-7	TGTGCCAGCAGGGCCGGGACAGATGCTTCCTACGAGCAGTACTTC	CASRAGTDASYEQYF
TRBV29-1	-	-	TRBJ2-3	TGCAGCGTTGACAGGGGTGGAGATACGCAGTATTTT	CSVDRGGDTQYF
TRBV15	-	TRBD1	TRBJ2-1	TGTGCCACCAGCAGAGATAGGGGGACAGGGGGCGGTGAGCAGTTCTTC	CATSRDRGTGGGEQFF
TRBV6-5	once	TRBD1	TRBJ2-1	TGTGCCAGCAGTTACCAGGGACAGGGGGCAGTCAATGAGCAGTTCTTC	CASSYQGQGAVNEQFF
TRBV3-1/TRBV3-2	-	TRBD1	TRBJ2-2	TGTGCCAGCAGCCGAATGGGACAGGGTGGGACCGGGGAGCTGTTTTTT	CASSRMGQGGTGELFF
TRBV11-2	-	TRBD2	TRBJ2-1	TGTGCCAGTAGGACTAGCAGAGACAGGTACAATGAGCAGTTCTTC	CASRTSRDRYNEQFF
TRBV28	-	-	TRBJ2-1	TGTGCCAGCAGACCCCACTCGAACAATGAGCAGTTCTTC	CASRPHSNNEQFF
TRBV9	-	-	TRBJ2-3	TGTGCCAGCAGCTCCCAAGATACGCAGTATTTT	CASSSQDTQYF
TRBV5-4	-	TRBD2	TRBJ2-2	TGTGCCAGCAGCCGAACGGGTAGCGGGGCCAGCACCGGGGAGCTGTTTTTT	CASSRTGSGASTGELFF
TRBV18	few	-	TRBJ1-1	TGTGCCAGCTCCCCAGGACAGATCATGAACACTGAAGCTTTCTTT	CASSPGQIMNTEAFF
TRBV2	-	-	TRBJ1-2	TGTGCCAGCAGTGAGTCGCACCCAGCTAACTATGGCTACACCTTC	CASSESHPANYGYTF
TRBV19	few	-	TRBJ2-1	TGTGCCAGTAGTATTCGACTACAAACCAATGAGCAGTTCTTC	CASSIRLQTNEQFF